These 25 T cell receptor beta chains came from one sample sequenced in a study of blood T cell repertoires in COVID-19. Sequenced by immunoSEQ multiplex PCR; TCRdb stores in-frame clones only, minus some. Among about 220,000 clones listed, roughly four fifths were seen once. The specimen was peripheral blood. The receptor set was obtained from a woman aged 65 to 85 with acute or convalescent COVID-19.

This chain links TRBV19 with TRBJ1-1, with D hard to call. CDR1 and CDR2 (germline): LNHDA, SQIVND (reference sequence). With 5 bases removed from V and 1 base from J, the gap between germline ends came to 11 bases. The CDR3 totals 14 residues. CDR3 DNA: TGTGCCAGTAGTTATCTCCAGCGGAACACTGAAGCTTTCTTT. Amino acid sequence: CASSYLQRNTEAFF.

The chain recombines TRBV5-8 with TRBJ1-1; TRBD1 matches 7 bases. V shed 4 bases and J 2 bases; nucleotides not matched to a gene: 8. The CDR3 extends over 15 amino acids. CDR1 is SGHTS, CDR2 YDEGEE, per germline. CDR3 loop: CASSAGTVVNTEAFF. CDR3 nucleotides: TGTGCCAGCAGCGCAGGGACAGTAGTAAACACTGAAGCTTTCTTT.

The chain has TRBV11-3 and TRBJ2-2; 7 bases fit TRBD1. The germline gives CDR1 SGHNT, CDR2 YENEEA. The CDR3 is 14 amino acids. V lost 8 bases and J lost 5; bases outside the gene matches: 8. The CDR3 protein is CASSQGSGTGELFF. CDR3 DNA: TGTGCCAGCTCACAGGGGAGTGGGACCGGGGAGCTGTTTTTT.

The CDR3 DNA follows: TGTGCCTCAGGGGGCAGGCGCTCTGGAAACACCATATATTTT. This codes for CASGGRRSGNTIYF. The rearrangement links TRBV3-1 (or the pseudogene TRBV3-2) to TRBJ1-3, with 8 bases fitting TRBD1. Per the germline V gene, CDR1 is LGHDT and CDR2 is YNNKEL (reference sequence). The V segment lost 11 bases and the J segment 0 bases; nucleotides outside the gene matches: 6. This CDR3 contains 14 residues.

The sample holds one count of this clone. The genes are TRBV7-6 and TRBJ1-2, with TRBD1 as a possible D gene (6 bases). V dropped 5 bases and J dropped 3 bases, with 16 bases sitting between them. Germline V CDR1 and CDR2: SGHVS, FNYEAQ. This CDR3 contains 15 residues. The CDR3 DNA sequence: TGTGCCAGCAGCCCAAGCCTGGGGGCTGACTATGGCTACACCTTC. Translated, it gives CASSPSLGADYGYTF. Together with reference TRBV7-6 and TRBJ1-2, the CDR3 gives the full variable domain: GAGVSQSPRYKVTKRGQDVALRCDPISGHVSLYWYRQALGQGPEFLTYFNYEAQQDKSGLPNDRFSAERPEGSISTLTIQRTEQRDSAMYRCASSPSLGADYGYTFGSGTRLTVV.

This chain joins TRBV19 and TRBJ1-6; D is undetermined. V was cut by 4 bases and J by 5 bases, with 9 bases left in between. The CDR3 is made up of 14 amino acids. Germline CDR1 is LNHDA and CDR2 is SQIVND (reference sequence). CDR3: CASSTGFDNSPLHF. In nucleotides, the CDR3 is TGTGCCAGTAGTACCGGGTTTGATAATTCACCCCTCCACTTT.

This clone showed up just once. This chain uses TRBV24-1 with TRBJ2-7; D not certain. Germline assignment: CDR1 KGHDR and CDR2 SFDVKD. This CDR3 is 12 amino acids long. The germline V and J ends were trimmed by 5 bases and 6 bases, with 10 bases remaining between them. Here the CDR3 DNA reads TGTGCCACCAGTGTGTCAGATCGCGAGCAGTACTTC. Translated: CATSVSDREQYF.

Points on this clone: This clone may be a read error of a much larger clone one base away. DNA of the CDR3: TGTGCCAGCAGTGAAGCGCGGATGAACACTGAAGCTTTCTTT. It encodes CASSEARMNTEAFF. The chain has TRBV6-1 and TRBJ1-1; no definite D call. This CDR3 has 14 amino acids. Germline V gene lookup returns CDR1 MNHNS and CDR2 SASEGT. V lost 0 bases to trimming and J lost 0 bases, with 5 bases between them.

The rearrangement joins TRBV24-1 to TRBJ1-1; D uncertain. Trimming removed 3 bases at V and 11 bases at J, with 9 bases between. The V gene's germline CDR1 is KGHDR and CDR2 SFDVKD. The CDR3 sequence is 11 residues long. The CDR3 protein is CATSDEGGAFF. In DNA form, the CDR3 reads TGTGCCACCAGTGATGAGGGAGGGGCTTTCTTT.

The rearrangement joins TRBV6-6 to TRBJ1-6, with D hard to call. The CDR3 is made up of 15 amino acids. Trimming took 4 bases from V and 5 from J, leaving 12 bases between them. Germline loops: CDR1 MNHNY, CDR2 SVGAGI (reference sequence). The CDR3 loop reads CASSFPREHNSPLHF. In DNA, the CDR3 is TGTGCCAGCAGTTTCCCTCGGGAGCATAATTCACCCCTCCACTTT.

The rearrangement uses TRBV5-1 and TRBJ1-1, with D unresolved. CDR3 size: 12 residues. CDR1 and CDR2 from the germline V gene are SGHRS and YFSETQ. The V and J ends lost 3 bases and 11 bases respectively, with 14 bases between them. DNA of the CDR3: TGCGCCAGCAGCTGGAGTCCCGGGGAGGCTTTCTTT. Amino acid sequence: CASSWSPGEAFF.

The chain links TRBV29-1 to TRBJ2-7; D may match TRBD1 or TRBD2 (5 bases each). The CDR3 totals 12 residues. V lost 7 bases and J 3 bases, leaving 13 bases between the germline ends. Germline lookup yields CDR1 SQVTM and CDR2 ANQGSEA. CDR3 in DNA: TGCAGCGGGGGGACCTCGGGCTACGAGCAGTACTTC. Translating it yields CSGGTSGYEQYF.

The rearrangement uses TRBV29-1 and TRBJ2-1; 7 nucleotides align to TRBD2. In germline, CDR1 is SQVTM, CDR2 ANQGSEA. The CDR3 is 13 residues long. V trimming: 7 bases; J trimming: 6 bases; junction bases outside the gene matches: 9. The CDR3 protein is CSARLAASNEQFF. As DNA, the CDR3 is TGCAGCGCCAGACTAGCAGCCTCCAATGAGCAGTTCTTC.

The chain joins TRBV20-1 to TRBJ1-1; 9 nucleotides match TRBD1. The CDR3 has 11 amino acids. CDR1 DFQATT and CDR2 SNEGSKA come from the germline V gene (reference sequence). J lost 7 bases, V lost 7 bases, and 4 bases had no gene match. CDR3 coding DNA: TGCAGTGAGACGACAGGGGGTGAAGCTTTCTTT. Its translation is CSETTGGEAFF.

V gene TRBV7-9 combines with J gene TRBJ1-5; 8 bases map to TRBD1. CDR3 length: 15 residues. V was clipped by 5 bases and J by 2 bases; unmatched bases: 5. In germline, CDR1 is SEHNR, CDR2 FQNEAQ (reference sequence). CDR3: CASSLQGARNQPQHF. The CDR3 coding sequence is TGTGCCAGCAGCCTTCAGGGGGCGCGCAATCAGCCCCAGCATTTT.

This clone occurred once. The rearrangement uses TRBV19 and TRBJ2-1; TRBD1 aligns across 8 bases. Germline V gene sequence: CDR1 LNHDA, CDR2 SQIVND (reference sequence). This CDR3 has 16 amino acids. The trim removed 1 base at V and 3 bases at J, leaving 5 bases unmatched. CDR3 nucleotide sequence: TGTGCCAGTAGTATAGGTCGACAGGGGAACTACAATGAGCAGTTCTTC. Protein sequence: CASSIGRQGNYNEQFF.

The chain links TRBV6-5 to TRBJ2-7; D remains unclear. Germline V gene lookup returns CDR1 MNHEY and CDR2 SVGAGI. CDR3 length equals 12 residues. V was shortened by 2 bases and J by 7 bases, with 9 bases between the two germline ends. CDR3: CASSYPGWEQYF. CDR3 DNA: TGTGCCAGCAGTTACCCAGGTTGGGAGCAGTACTTC.

This chain joins TRBV5-1 and TRBJ2-2; TRBD1 might be the D (6 bases). The germline V gene has CDR1 SGHRS and CDR2 YFSETQ. This CDR3 comprises 16 residues. Trimming stripped 4 bases from V and 1 base from J, with 14 bases between. CDR3: CASSPGHRVNTGELFF. The CDR3 coding sequence is TGCGCCAGCAGCCCGGGTCACAGGGTGAACACCGGGGAGCTGTTTTTT.

The CDR3 protein is CASSPSWDRGFYGYTF. The CDR3 DNA reads TGTGCCAGCTCACCCTCGTGGGACAGGGGGTTCTATGGCTACACCTTC. The V and J genes are TRBV18 and TRBJ1-2, with TRBD1 matching 11 bases. V was pared by 3 bases and J by 4 bases, with 7 bases of the junction left unmatched. The CDR3 length is 16 residues. From germline, CDR1 is KGHSH and CDR2 LQKENI.

The rearrangement links TRBV12-3 or TRBV12-4 to TRBJ1-1; D is undetermined. The CDR3 runs to 13 residues. V was shortened by 7 bases and J by 0 bases, with 9 bases between the two germline ends. The CDR3 loop is CASNLLVNTEAFF. DNA of the CDR3: TGTGCCAGCAACCTACTGGTGAACACTGAAGCTTTCTTT.

This chain links TRBV9 with TRBJ1-2; 7 bases align to TRBD1. J lost 7 bases, V lost 0 bases, and 6 bases had no gene match. This CDR3 region has 14 residues. Per germline, CDR1 SGDLS and CDR2 YYNGEE. CDR3 bases: TGTGCCAGCAGCGTAGGGTGGGACAGTGGTGGCTACACCTTC. Amino acids: CASSVGWDSGGYTF.

The rearrangement links TRBV7-2 to TRBJ2-1; D possibly corresponds to TRBD1 (5 bases). Trimming removed 1 base at V and 7 bases at J, with 14 bases between. Germline CDR1 reads SGHTA; CDR2 reads FQGNSA. The CDR3 has 15 residues. Written as DNA, the CDR3 is TGTGCCAGCAGCTTAGGACACACTGCAGGGAATGAGCAGTTCTTC. This translates into CASSLGHTAGNEQFF.

The chain employs TRBV27 and TRBJ1-2; 9 nucleotides match TRBD1. The CDR3 extends over 14 amino acids. V gave up 4 bases and J gave up 6 bases; unmatched junction bases: 6. Germline V gene lookup returns CDR1 MNHEY and CDR2 SMNVEV (reference sequence). CDR3 nucleotides: TGTGCCAGCAGTTCACTAAGGACAGGGGATGGCTACACCTTC. Encoded protein: CASSSLRTGDGYTF.

V and J are TRBV30 and TRBJ2-7; TRBD1 is a possible D gene (6 bases). Trimming stripped 4 bases from V and 0 bases from J, with 7 bases between. From germline, CDR1 is GTSNPN and CDR2 SVGIG (reference sequence). This CDR3 has 12 amino acids. The CDR3 DNA reads TGTGCCTGGAACAGGGCCTCCTACGAGCAGTACTTC. It specifies CAWNRASYEQYF.

The chain combines TRBV23-1 with TRBJ1-2, with 9 positions matching TRBD1. TRBV23-1 is marked as an open reading frame, function uncertain. Germline trimming cut 0 bases from V and 3 bases from J; bases unmatched to any gene: 17. CDR3 length: 20 residues. CDR3 sequence (DNA): TGCGCCAGCAGTCAATCGAACGAGACCGGTTGGGACAGGGAGGACTATGGCTACACCTTC. Protein: CASSQSNETGWDREDYGYTF.